These T cell receptor beta chains were read from a single sample in a study of T-cell reconstitution after alpha-beta-depleted transplantation in children. TCRdb independently ran MiXCR on the PCR reads; one entry per CDR3 protein. The data show approximately 1,000,000 distinct CDR3 sequences, roughly 29% seen once. This specimen consisted of PBMCs, mostly from graft donor cells, obtained 360 days after TCRalphabeta/CD19-depleted stem cell transplant. The receptors derive from a boy younger than two who had a stem cell transplant for SCID, so the T cells may come from the graft donor. The CDR3 runs from the conserved cysteine through the conserved F or W. The order of the fields is D gene, clone size, V gene, J gene, CDR3 DNA, CDR3 protein. The D gene is left open where the match is weak. For some rows the clone size is stated as once, few or many, or as a class when expanded; others skip it.

d_gene: .
abundance: .
v_gene: TRBV20-1
j_gene: TRBJ2-7
CDR3nt: TGCAGTGCTCGTCCTGCGACACCTATACCCCACGAGCAGTACTTC
CDR3aa: CSARPATPIPHEQYF

d_gene: .
abundance: .
v_gene: TRBV3-1
j_gene: TRBJ1-3
CDR3nt: TGTGCCAGCAGCCAAGCGGGGGGCGTTGGAAACACCATATATTTT
CDR3aa: CASSQAGGVGNTIYF

d_gene: .
abundance: few
v_gene: TRBV12-3/TRBV12-4
j_gene: TRBJ2-1
CDR3nt: TGTGCCAGCAGATCGGGAGCACCTGTTAATGAGCAGTTCTTC
CDR3aa: CASRSGAPVNEQFF

d_gene: .
abundance: .
v_gene: TRBV7-9
j_gene: TRBJ2-7
CDR3nt: TGTGCCAGCAGCGATGGGTCATTGGGCCGAATGGAGCAGTACTTC
CDR3aa: CASSDGSLGRMEQYF

d_gene: TRBD1
abundance: many
v_gene: TRBV28
j_gene: TRBJ2-5
CDR3nt: TGTGCCAGCAGCCGCCCCCAGGACAGGGATATGGAGACCCAGTACTTC
CDR3aa: CASSRPQDRDMETQYF

d_gene: .
abundance: few
v_gene: TRBV5-1
j_gene: TRBJ1-4
CDR3nt: TGCGCCAGCAGCCAGGTGGGGCTGGATAATGAAAAACTGTTTTTT
CDR3aa: CASSQVGLDNEKLFF

d_gene: TRBD1
abundance: .
v_gene: TRBV12-3/TRBV12-4
j_gene: TRBJ1-1
CDR3nt: TGTGCCAGCAGTTTAGGGGGACAGATGAACACTGAAGCTTTCTTT
CDR3aa: CASSLGGQMNTEAFF

d_gene: TRBD2
abundance: few
v_gene: TRBV6-5
j_gene: TRBJ2-3
CDR3nt: TGTGCCAGCAGATTAGCGGGGGCCACCGCATATACGCAGTATTTT
CDR3aa: CASRLAGATAYTQYF

d_gene: .
abundance: .
v_gene: TRBV6-5
j_gene: TRBJ2-2
CDR3nt: TGTGCCAGCAGTTACTTACGCACCAAAACCGGGGAGCTGTTTTTT
CDR3aa: CASSYLRTKTGELFF

d_gene: TRBD1
abundance: .
v_gene: TRBV12-3/TRBV12-4
j_gene: TRBJ2-6
CDR3nt: TGTGCCAGCAGTTTCCGGGACAGGGCGTCCGGGGCCAACGTCCTGACTTTC
CDR3aa: CASSFRDRASGANVLTF

d_gene: TRBD2
abundance: few
v_gene: TRBV20-1
j_gene: TRBJ2-1
CDR3nt: TGCAGTGCTTGGCGGGGGGGCCATATCGATGAGCAGTTCTTC
CDR3aa: CSAWRGGHIDEQFF

d_gene: .
abundance: .
v_gene: TRBV18
j_gene: TRBJ2-1
CDR3nt: TGTGCCAGCTCACCACTGCCCTCCGGGACTCCCAGGAATGAGCAGTTCTTC
CDR3aa: CASSPLPSGTPRNEQFF

d_gene: TRBD1
abundance: .
v_gene: TRBV5-5
j_gene: TRBJ2-4
CDR3nt: TGTGCCAGCAGCTTATCCGGGACAGGGTCTTTGGACATTCAGTACTTC
CDR3aa: CASSLSGTGSLDIQYF

d_gene: TRBD2
abundance: .
v_gene: TRBV2
j_gene: TRBJ2-1
CDR3nt: TGTGCCAGCAGTGAATCTCGTCTAGCGGTCGAGCAGTTCTTC
CDR3aa: CASSESRLAVEQFF

d_gene: .
abundance: .
v_gene: TRBV30
j_gene: TRBJ2-2
CDR3nt: TGTGCCTGGAGTGTAGGCCAAAGGGGAAACACCGGGGAGCTGTTTTTT
CDR3aa: CAWSVGQRGNTGELFF

d_gene: TRBD1
abundance: few
v_gene: TRBV6-2/TRBV6-3
j_gene: TRBJ1-1
CDR3nt: TGTGCCAGCAGTGTCCTGGACAGGGGAGGGCCGAACACTGAAGCTTTCTTT
CDR3aa: CASSVLDRGGPNTEAFF

d_gene: TRBD1
abundance: few
v_gene: TRBV10-2
j_gene: TRBJ1-5
CDR3nt: TGCGCCAGCAAGGTTGGGCAGGGGGGTCAGCCCCAGCATTTT
CDR3aa: CASKVGQGGQPQHF

d_gene: .
abundance: few
v_gene: TRBV12-5
j_gene: TRBJ2-2
CDR3nt: TGTGCTAGTGGTTTGAACAGGGACCCCGGGGAGCTGTTTTTT
CDR3aa: CASGLNRDPGELFF

d_gene: TRBD2
abundance: .
v_gene: TRBV5-6
j_gene: TRBJ2-1
CDR3nt: TGTGCCAGCAGCCCTCTGGGGACTAGGGGTGTAAATGAGCAGTTCTTC
CDR3aa: CASSPLGTRGVNEQFF

d_gene: .
abundance: few
v_gene: TRBV11-2
j_gene: TRBJ2-7
CDR3nt: TGTGCCAGCAGCCCAAGAGCAGGGGCGAGCTCCTACGAGCAGTACTTC
CDR3aa: CASSPRAGASSYEQYF

d_gene: TRBD1
abundance: few
v_gene: TRBV11-2
j_gene: TRBJ2-1
CDR3nt: TGTGCCAGCAGCTTAGATCGGTTTCAGGGGGCCCTTCGCAATGAGCAGTTCTTC
CDR3aa: CASSLDRFQGALRNEQFF

d_gene: .
abundance: .
v_gene: TRBV5-5
j_gene: TRBJ1-4
CDR3nt: TGTGCCAGCAGCTTGGATCCGTTTAATGAAAAACTGTTTTTT
CDR3aa: CASSLDPFNEKLFF